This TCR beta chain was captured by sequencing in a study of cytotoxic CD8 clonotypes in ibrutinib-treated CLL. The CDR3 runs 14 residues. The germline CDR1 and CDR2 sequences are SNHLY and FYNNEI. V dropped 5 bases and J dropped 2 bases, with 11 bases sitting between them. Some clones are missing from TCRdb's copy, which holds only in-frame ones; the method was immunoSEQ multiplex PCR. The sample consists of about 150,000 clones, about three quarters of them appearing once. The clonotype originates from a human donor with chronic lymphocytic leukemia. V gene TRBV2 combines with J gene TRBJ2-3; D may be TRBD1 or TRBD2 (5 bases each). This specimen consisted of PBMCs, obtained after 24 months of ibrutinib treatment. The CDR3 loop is CASSRDGDTDTQYF. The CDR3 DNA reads TGTGCCAGCAGTCGGGACGGAGACACAGATACGCAGTATTTT.